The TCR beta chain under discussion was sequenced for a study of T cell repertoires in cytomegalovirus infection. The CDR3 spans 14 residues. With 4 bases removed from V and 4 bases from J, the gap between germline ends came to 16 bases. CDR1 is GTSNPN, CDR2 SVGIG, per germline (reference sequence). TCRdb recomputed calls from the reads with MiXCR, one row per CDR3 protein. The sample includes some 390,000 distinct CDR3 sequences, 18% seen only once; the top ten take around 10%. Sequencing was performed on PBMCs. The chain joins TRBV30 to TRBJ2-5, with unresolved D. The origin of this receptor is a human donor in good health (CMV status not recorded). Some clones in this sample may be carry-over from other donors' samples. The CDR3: CAWNPGASRETQYF. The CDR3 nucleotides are TGTGCCTGGAACCCGGGTGCCAGCCGAGAGACCCAGTACTTC.